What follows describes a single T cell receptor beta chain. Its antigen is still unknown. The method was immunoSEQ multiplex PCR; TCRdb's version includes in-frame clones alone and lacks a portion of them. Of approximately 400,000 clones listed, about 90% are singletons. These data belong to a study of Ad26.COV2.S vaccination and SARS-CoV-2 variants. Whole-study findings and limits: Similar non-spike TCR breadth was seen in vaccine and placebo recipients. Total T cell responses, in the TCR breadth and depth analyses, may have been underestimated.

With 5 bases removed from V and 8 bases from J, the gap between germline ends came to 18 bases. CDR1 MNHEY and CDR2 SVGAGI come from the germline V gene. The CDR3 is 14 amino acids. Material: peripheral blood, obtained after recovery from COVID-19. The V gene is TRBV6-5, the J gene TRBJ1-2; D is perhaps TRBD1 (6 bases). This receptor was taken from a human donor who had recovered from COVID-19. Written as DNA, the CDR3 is TGTGCCAGCAGTCAAATGGGGGCGGCGGGAGGCTACACCTTC. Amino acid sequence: CASSQMGAAGGYTF.